The 16 T cell receptor beta chains below were found in one sample sequenced in a study of OX40 agonist ivuxolimab in advanced cancers. The repertoire was sequenced with immunoSEQ multiplex PCR; TCRdb's copy has only in-frame clones and lacks some. The data show 35,000 to 45,000 clones, roughly 90% seen once. The source material was CD4+ or CD8+ T cells sorted from blood, sampled in a trial of the OX40 agonist ivuxolimab. Receptors were obtained from an adult with an advanced solid tumor such as melanoma, head and neck, liver or kidney cancer.

This clone occurred a few times. The CDR3 DNA reads as TGTGCCAGCAGCCGCGGACAGGGGGGGCAGCCCCAGCATTTT. This translates into CASSRGQGGQPQHF. The chain has TRBV7-9 and TRBJ1-5, with 10 bases lining up with TRBD1. In germline, CDR1 is SEHNR, CDR2 FQNEAQ (reference sequence). This CDR3 spans 14 amino acids. Trimming at V came to 5 bases and at J to 7 bases, leaving 5 bases not matched to a gene. Supplemented by reference TRBV7-9 and TRBJ1-5, the full variable domain reads DTGVSQNPRHKITKRGQNVTFRCDPISEHNRLYWYRQTLGQGPEFLTYFQNEAQLEKSRLLSDRFSAERPKGSFSTLEIQRTEQGDSAMYLCASSRGQGGQPQHFGDGTRLSIL.

The V gene is TRBV4-2, the J gene TRBJ2-7; a possible D gene is TRBD2 (6 bases). The length of the CDR3 is 17 residues. The ends were cut back, 0 bases at V and 2 bases at J, with 17 bases in the middle. Per the germline V gene, CDR1 is LGHNA and CDR2 is YNFKEQ. The DNA of the CDR3 is TGTGCCAGCAGCCAAGATTTGGGCGAGACGGGAGCCTACGAGCAGTACTTC. It codes for CASSQDLGETGAYEQYF.

The CDR3 region is CASSLNGDSYEQYF. The DNA for the CDR3 is TGTGCCAGCAGCTTAAACGGAGACTCCTACGAGCAGTACTTC. This chain connects TRBV11-2 to TRBJ2-7; D remains unclear. V lost 2 bases, J lost 0 bases, and 8 bases lay in between. This CDR3 is built from 14 residues. The germline V gene has CDR1 SGHAT and CDR2 FQNNGV.

This sequence joins TRBV19 and TRBJ2-7; possible D gene TRBD2, 6 bases. From germline, CDR1 is LNHDA and CDR2 SQIVND (reference sequence). V was pared by 7 bases and J by 3 bases, with 22 bases between. The CDR3 loop spans 16 amino acids. The CDR3 DNA sequence: TGTGCCAGTATCACCCCTGTGAGGCGGGGTGGCTACGAGCAGTACTTC. The encoded protein is CASITPVRRGGYEQYF.

J is TRBJ2-2 and V is TRBV10-3; 12 nucleotides match TRBD2. The J segment lost 7 bases and the V segment lost 5 bases, leaving 8 bases of the junction unmatched. This CDR3 comprises 16 residues. CDR1 ENHRY and CDR2 SYGVKD come from the germline V gene. The CDR3 DNA is TGTGCCATCAGTTCTCTAGCGGGAGGGCCAGTCGGGGAGCTGTTTTTT. Translating gives CAISSLAGGPVGELFF.

The gene calls are TRBV9 and TRBJ2-1, with TRBD2 matching 10 bases. V was clipped by 2 bases and J by 10 bases; unmatched bases: 9. Germline V lookup: CDR1 SGDLS, CDR2 YYNGEE. This CDR3 region has 15 residues. The CDR3 bases are TGTGCCAGCAGCGTTACTAGCGGGACTGGCGGGGAGCAGTTCTTC. This sequence encodes CASSVTSGTGGEQFF. The full variable domain, rest sourced from reference TRBV9 and TRBJ2-1, is DSGVTQTPKHLITATGQRVTLRCSPRSGDLSVYWYQQSLDQGLQFLIQYYNGEERAKGNILERFSAQQFPDLHSELNLSSLELGDSALYFCASSVTSGTGGEQFFGPGTRLTVL.

The chain has TRBV4-3 and TRBJ2-1, with no clear D. The germline V gene has CDR1 LGHNA and CDR2 YSLEER. This CDR3 contains 14 residues. V dropped 0 bases and J dropped 4 bases, with 7 bases sitting between them. CDR3 amino acids: CASSQDLGYNEQFF. The CDR3 nucleotides are TGCGCCAGCAGCCAAGATCTAGGGTACAATGAGCAGTTCTTC.

The rearrangement links TRBV28 to TRBJ2-7; D is unclear. CDR1 is MDHEN and CDR2 is SYDVKM in the germline V gene. The CDR3 runs 11 residues. V lost 1 base and J 7 bases, leaving 5 bases between the germline ends. The CDR3 nucleotides read TGTGCCAGCAGTTTATTCCGGGAGCAGTACTTC. This gives the protein CASSLFREQYF.

This clone is a singleton in its sample. The chain has TRBV19 and TRBJ1-1; 9 bases agree with TRBD1. This CDR3 region has 14 residues. Trimming at V came to 7 bases and at J to 5 bases, leaving 8 bases not matched to a gene. CDR1 LNHDA and CDR2 SQIVND come from the germline V gene (reference sequence). The CDR3 DNA is TGTGCCAGTACCCTTGGACAGGGGACAACTGAAGCTTTCTTT. Translation: CASTLGQGTTEAFF.

The chain couples TRBV19 to TRBJ2-2; the D gene could be TRBD1 or TRBD2 (5 bases each). V lost 5 bases and J 3 bases, leaving 13 bases between the germline ends. The CDR3 extends over 15 amino acids. CDR1 is LNHDA, CDR2 SQIVND, per germline (reference sequence). The CDR3 region is CASSGYGTYTGELFF. The CDR3 region has the DNA TGTGCCAGTAGTGGGTACGGGACCTACACCGGGGAGCTGTTTTTT. Filled out from reference TRBV19 and TRBJ2-2, the complete variable domain reads DGGITQSPKYLFRKEGQNVTLSCEQNLNHDAMYWYRQDPGQGLRLIYYSQIVNDFQKGDIAEGYSVSREKKESFPLTVTSAQKNPTAFYLCASSGYGTYTGELFFGEGSRLTVL.

The table lists this clone with a count of one. The CDR3 region is CASSPGVGVAGELFF. The CDR3 DNA reads TGTGCCAGCAGCCCGGGGGTCGGGGTGGCCGGGGAGCTGTTTTTT. The gene calls are TRBV5-6 and TRBJ2-2; D is possibly TRBD2 (6 bases). Trimming shortened V by 4 bases and J by 6 bases, and 16 bases separated the two germline ends. The CDR3 consists of 15 residues. CDR1 and CDR2 from the germline V gene are SGHDT and YYEEEE.

This clone was picked up one time. The rearrangement uses TRBV6-4 and TRBJ2-2, with TRBD1 matching 7 bases. Germline loops: CDR1 MRHNA, CDR2 SNTAGT. V trimming: 5 bases; J trimming: 6 bases; junction bases outside the gene matches: 6. This CDR3 has 14 residues. The CDR3 region has the DNA TGTGCCAGCAGTTCCACAGGGGACGCCGGGGAGCTGTTTTTT. Encoded protein: CASSSTGDAGELFF.

This chain links TRBV29-1 with TRBJ2-3; D is tentatively TRBD1 or TRBD2 (5 bases each). The germline V gene encodes CDR1 SQVTM and CDR2 ANQGSEA. V lost 0 bases and J 1 base, leaving 14 bases between the germline ends. The CDR3 totals 16 residues. As DNA, the CDR3 is TGCAGCGTTGAAGATGGGGGATGGGCCGGCACAGATACGCAGTATTTT. This translates into CSVEDGGWAGTDTQYF.

The chain couples TRBV9 to TRBJ2-3, with 8 bases aligning to TRBD2. This CDR3 is 16 amino acids long. Germline loops: CDR1 SGDLS, CDR2 YYNGEE. With 0 bases clipped from V and 5 bases from J, the junction kept 8 bases outside the gene matches. This chain's CDR3 is CASSVDQREWEDTQYF. The CDR3, as DNA: TGTGCCAGCAGCGTAGACCAGCGGGAGTGGGAAGATACGCAGTATTTT.

The genes are TRBV28 and TRBJ2-3, with D perhaps matching TRBD2 (6 bases). The ends were cut back, 1 base at V and 7 bases at J, with 12 bases in the middle. The CDR3 has 14 residues. Germline V gene sequence: CDR1 MDHEN, CDR2 SYDVKM. CDR3 residues: CASSLLVGDYTQYF. The CDR3 DNA reads TGTGCCAGCAGTTTATTGGTGGGGGACTATACGCAGTATTTT.

The chain links TRBV9 to TRBJ2-7; D is possibly TRBD1 (6 bases). The CDR3 consists of 15 residues. V gave up 4 bases and J gave up 0 bases, with 14 bases separating them. Germline V gene sequence: CDR1 SGDLS, CDR2 YYNGEE. CDR3 loop: CASSLGQHHSYEQYF. Written as DNA, the CDR3 is TGTGCCAGCAGCCTAGGACAGCACCACTCCTACGAGCAGTACTTC.